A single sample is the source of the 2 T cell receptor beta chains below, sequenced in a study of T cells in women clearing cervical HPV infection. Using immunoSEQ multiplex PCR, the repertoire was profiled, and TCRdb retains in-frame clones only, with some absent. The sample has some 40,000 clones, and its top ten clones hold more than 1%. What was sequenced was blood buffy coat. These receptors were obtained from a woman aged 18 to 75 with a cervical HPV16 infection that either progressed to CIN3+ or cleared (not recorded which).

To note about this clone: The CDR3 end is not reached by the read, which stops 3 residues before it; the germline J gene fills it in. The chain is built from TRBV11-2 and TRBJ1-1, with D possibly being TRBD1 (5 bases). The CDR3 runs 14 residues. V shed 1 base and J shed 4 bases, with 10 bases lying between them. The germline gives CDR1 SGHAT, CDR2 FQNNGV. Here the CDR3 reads CASSLARVGTEAFF. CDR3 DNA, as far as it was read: TGTGCCAGCAGCTTAGCCAGGGTTGGCACTGAA.

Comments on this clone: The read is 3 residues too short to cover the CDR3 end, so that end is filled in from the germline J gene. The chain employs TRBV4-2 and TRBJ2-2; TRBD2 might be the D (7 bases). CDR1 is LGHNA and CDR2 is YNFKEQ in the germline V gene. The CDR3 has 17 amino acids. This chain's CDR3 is CASSQDPQTGRDEKLFF. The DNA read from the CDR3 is TGTGCCAGCAGCCAAGATCCCCAAACAGGGAGGGATGAAAAG.